Listed here are 29 T cell receptor beta chains from one sample, sequenced in a study of cytomegalovirus exposure and HLA in healthy donors. Researchers ran the PCR with 60 Vbeta and 13 Jbeta primers. Clones were read by immunoSEQ multiplex PCR, and TCRdb kept only the in-frame ones, dropping some. The table has roughly 130,000 clones, roughly 78% seen once; the top ten hold roughly 5%. The sample consisted of PBMCs. The receptors come from a man under 40 in good health and CMV-seronegative.

The CDR3 DNA reads TGTGCCAGCAGTCCGGGAGGCGCAGGGGATGAAAAACTGTTTTTT. It yields the protein CASSPGGAGDEKLFF. The V gene is TRBV6-5, the J gene TRBJ1-4; weak D call: TRBD1 (6 bases). Germline V gene data show CDR1 as MNHEY and CDR2 as SVGAGI. The CDR3 has 15 amino acids. V gave up 5 bases and J gave up 6 bases, with 16 bases separating them.

CDR3 residues: CASSLVGPHGDTQYF. Here the CDR3 DNA reads TGCGCCAGCAGCTTGGTCGGTCCCCACGGTGATACGCAGTATTTT. The rearrangement uses TRBV5-1 and TRBJ2-3, with unresolved D. The V gene lost 0 bases and the J gene lost 6 bases, with 14 bases spanning the gap. This CDR3 is built from 15 residues. Germline-derived CDR1 and CDR2 are SGHRS and YFSETQ.

In this sample, this clone turned up a few times. The V gene is TRBV6-4, the J gene TRBJ1-2, with D uncertain. Germline CDR1 is MRHNA and CDR2 is SNTAGT. Trimming removed 2 bases at V and 2 bases at J, with 6 bases between. The CDR3 sequence is 13 residues long. The CDR3 protein is CASSDGPNYGYTF. For the CDR3, the DNA is TGTGCCAGCAGTGACGGCCCCAACTATGGCTACACCTTC.

This chain links TRBV5-1 with TRBJ2-1; D possibly corresponds to TRBD2 (6 bases). V was shortened by 4 bases and J by 3 bases, with 14 bases between the two germline ends. There are 15 residues in the CDR3. CDR1 and CDR2 (germline): SGHRS, YFSETQ. The CDR3, as DNA: TGCGCCAGCAGCCGAGGGGCTAGCGTCTACAATGAGCAGTTCTTC. This gives the protein CASSRGASVYNEQFF. The variable domain in full, with the rest retrieved from reference TRBV5-1 and TRBJ2-1, is KAGVTQTPRYLIKTRGQQVTLSCSPISGHRSVSWYQQTPGQGLQFLFEYFSETQRNKGNFPGRFSGRQFSNSRSEMNVSTLELGDSALYLCASSRGASVYNEQFFGPGTRLTVL.

The J gene is TRBJ2-7, the V gene TRBV18; TRBD1 might be the D (5 bases). This CDR3 spans 15 amino acids. The ends were cut back, 6 bases at V and 6 bases at J, with 21 bases in the middle. CDR1 is KGHSH, CDR2 LQKENI, per germline. Written as DNA, the CDR3 is TGTGCCAGCTCGGCCCAGGGCCTGGTCCGGTCCGAGCAGTACTTC. As protein: CASSAQGLVRSEQYF.

As DNA, the CDR3 is TGTGCCAGCAGCTTGATGGACTCGGGGATCAATGAGCAGTTCTTC. It is translated as CASSLMDSGINEQFF. The J gene is TRBJ2-1, the V gene TRBV7-6; maybe TRBD2 (5 bases). With 3 bases removed from V and 6 bases from J, the gap between germline ends came to 15 bases. Germline CDR1 SGHVS, CDR2 FNYEAQ. This CDR3 has 15 amino acids.

This chain links TRBV2 with TRBJ2-7; possibly TRBD1 for D (7 bases). Trimming shortened V by 6 bases and J by 0 bases, and 12 bases separated the two germline ends. The germline CDR1 and CDR2 sequences are SNHLY and FYNNEI. The CDR3 contains 14 residues. The CDR3 loop reads CASRSQGGSYEQYF. The CDR3, as DNA: TGTGCCAGCAGAAGCCAGGGGGGCTCCTACGAGCAGTACTTC.

V usage is TRBV5-1 and J usage is TRBJ2-5; 7 bases map to TRBD2. The germline gives CDR1 SGHRS, CDR2 YFSETQ. Losses at the gene ends were 0 bases for V and 0 bases for J; bases not matched to a gene: 2. This CDR3 is built from 15 residues. CDR3 DNA sequence: TGCGCCAGCAGCTTGGCGCGGGGGAACCAAGAGACCCAGTACTTC. Its translation: CASSLARGNQETQYF.

The CDR3 coding sequence is TGTGCCAGCATGACCGGGACAGGGGGTTACGAGCAGTACTTC. This encodes CASMTGTGGYEQYF. The chain combines TRBV2 with TRBJ2-7, with TRBD1 matching over 11 bases. The V gene's germline CDR1 is SNHLY and CDR2 FYNNEI. The CDR3 contains 14 residues. Germline trimming cut 7 bases from V and 4 bases from J; bases unmatched to any gene: 6. Looking up the rest from reference TRBV2 and TRBJ2-7 gives the full variable domain: EPEVTQTPSHQVTQMGQEVILRCVPISNHLYFYWYRQILGQKVEFLVSFYNNEISEKSEIFDDQFSVERPDGSNFTLKIRSTKLEDSAMYFCASMTGTGGYEQYFGPGTRLTVT.

The chain is built from TRBV28 and TRBJ1-6, with D possibly matching TRBD1 (5 bases). This CDR3 is 14 amino acids long. Germline V gives CDR1 MDHEN, CDR2 SYDVKM. Trimming took off 5 bases at V and 6 bases at J, with 11 bases between the two ends. This CDR3 is CASSVPQGNSPLHF. The CDR3 bases are TGTGCCAGCAGTGTCCCCCAGGGTAATTCACCCCTCCACTTT.

The chain combines TRBV27 with TRBJ1-1; 8 bases line up with TRBD1. Germline values: CDR1 MNHEY, CDR2 SMNVEV (reference sequence). The CDR3 runs 13 residues. V shed 5 bases and J 3 bases; nucleotides not matched to a gene: 2. CDR3 nucleotide sequence: TGTGCCAGCAGTCAGGGGGCGGACACTGAAGCTTTCTTT. It specifies CASSQGADTEAFF.

The chain employs TRBV10-3 and TRBJ2-7, with TRBD1 matching over 7 bases. With 10 bases clipped from V and 6 bases from J, the junction kept 9 bases outside the gene matches. Per the germline V gene, CDR1 is ENHRY and CDR2 is SYGVKD. The CDR3 has 12 amino acids. In DNA, the CDR3 is TGTGCCACCATCGACAGGGCGGCCGAGCAGTACTTC. Translation gives CATIDRAAEQYF.

The chain couples TRBV2 to TRBJ2-3; D might be TRBD2 (6 bases). Germline CDR1 reads SNHLY; CDR2 reads FYNNEI. The CDR3 is 14 residues long. With 4 bases removed from V and 4 bases from J, the gap between germline ends came to 12 bases. The CDR3 region is CASSAVTRSDTQYF. The CDR3, as DNA: TGTGCCAGCAGTGCGGTGACTAGATCAGATACGCAGTATTTT.

The rearrangement links TRBV2 to TRBJ2-7; 8 nucleotides agree with TRBD1. V trimming: 7 bases; J trimming: 5 bases; junction bases outside the gene matches: 7. Germline V gives CDR1 SNHLY, CDR2 FYNNEI. CDR3 length: 13 residues. The CDR3 loop reads CASTRDRWNEQYF. The CDR3 region has the DNA TGTGCCAGCACTCGGGACAGGTGGAACGAGCAGTACTTC.

This chain links TRBV5-1 with TRBJ1-6, with 10 nucleotides matching TRBD1. The CDR3 consists of 15 residues. V dropped 4 bases and J dropped 9; count of bases not matched to a gene: 7. CDR1 SGHRS and CDR2 YFSETQ come from the germline V gene. CDR3: CASSPETGGSSPLHF. DNA of the CDR3: TGCGCCAGCAGCCCGGAGACAGGGGGCAGTTCACCCCTCCACTTT.

The CDR3: CASSPGLAGSTDTQYF. The CDR3 DNA is TGTGCCAGCAGTCCCGGACTAGCTGGTAGCACAGATACGCAGTATTTT. The chain uses TRBV25-1 and TRBJ2-3; 8 bases fit TRBD2. The CDR3 loop spans 16 amino acids. CDR1 MGHDK and CDR2 SYGVNS come from the germline V gene. V was clipped by 5 bases and J by 0 bases; unmatched bases: 7.

The sample holds one count of this clone. This CDR3 reads CASSETHRTGGTHMGNQPQHF. DNA for the CDR3: TGTGCCAGCTCCGAAACACACAGGACAGGGGGTACTCACATGGGCAATCAGCCCCAGCATTTT. V and J are TRBV18 and TRBJ1-5; 10 bases are shared with TRBD1. CDR1 KGHSH and CDR2 LQKENI come from the germline V gene. CDR3 size: 21 residues. V lost 6 bases, J lost 2 bases, and 22 bases stayed unmatched.

This clone showed up just a few times. The chain is built from TRBV7-2 and TRBJ2-7; D is perhaps TRBD1 (5 bases). Between the trimmed V and J ends, which lost 3 bases and 0 bases, there was a span of 9 bases. This CDR3 has 14 amino acids. Looked up from germline, CDR1 is SGHTA and CDR2 is FQGNSA. The CDR3 DNA reads TGTGCCAGCAGCTTGAACAGGTACTCCTACGAGCAGTACTTC. Translation: CASSLNRYSYEQYF.

The genes are TRBV18 and TRBJ2-1, with 8 bases matching TRBD2. Germline-derived CDR1 and CDR2 are KGHSH and LQKENI. V trimming: 3 bases; J trimming: 7 bases; junction bases outside the gene matches: 14. The CDR3 runs 17 residues. The CDR3 here is CASSPNANAGGSNEQFF. CDR3 bases: TGTGCCAGCTCACCCAACGCGAACGCGGGAGGATCGAATGAGCAGTTCTTC.

The chain is built from TRBV4-2 and TRBJ2-5, with 13 nucleotides matching TRBD2. Germline loops: CDR1 LGHNA, CDR2 YNFKEQ. The CDR3 totals 18 residues. The V segment lost 2 bases and the J segment 5 bases; nucleotides outside the gene matches: 11. This CDR3 reads CASSQNPGLAGDGETQYF. The CDR3 DNA is TGTGCCAGCAGCCAAAACCCAGGACTAGCGGGGGATGGGGAGACCCAGTACTTC.

The rearrangement uses TRBV4-1 and TRBJ1-1, with TRBD1 as a possible D gene (5 bases). The CDR3 covers 16 residues. CDR1 and CDR2 from the germline V gene are MGHRA and YSYEKL. Trimming took off 0 bases at V and 4 bases at J, with 15 bases between the two ends. The CDR3 sequence is CASSQERGQPGTEAFF. DNA for the CDR3: TGCGCCAGCAGCCAAGAACGAGGACAACCGGGCACTGAAGCTTTCTTT.

This chain links TRBV6-6 with TRBJ2-5; the D gene is possibly TRBD1 (6 bases). The assigned J gene may be wrong: the sequence end matches TRBJ2-7 better. Germline CDR1 MNHNY, CDR2 SVGAGI (reference sequence). This CDR3 is 13 amino acids long. CDR3 in amino acids: CASRREGAYEQYF. CDR3 nucleotide sequence: TGTGCCAGCCGCCGCGAGGGGGCCTACGAGCAGTACTTC.

The V gene is TRBV30, the J gene TRBJ1-2, with TRBD1 identical over 7 bases. V was pared by 7 bases and J by 4 bases, with 15 bases of the junction left unmatched. Per germline, CDR1 GTSNPN and CDR2 SVGIG (reference sequence). This CDR3 is 15 amino acids long. CDR3 sequence: CALWAGGFAGYGYTF. DNA for the CDR3: TGTGCCTTGTGGGCAGGGGGTTTCGCGGGCTATGGCTACACCTTC.

J is TRBJ2-5 and V is TRBV6-1; possible D gene TRBD1, 6 bases. Trimming pared 2 bases from V and 5 bases from J, leaving 15 bases between. Per the germline V gene, CDR1 is MNHNS and CDR2 is SASEGT. This CDR3 contains 15 residues. CDR3 loop: CASSETGIAWETQYF. The CDR3 DNA reads TGTGCCAGCAGTGAAACAGGGATCGCATGGGAGACCCAGTACTTC.

The J gene is TRBJ2-1, the V gene TRBV9; weak D call: TRBD2 (6 bases). The CDR3 totals 15 residues. V lost 0 bases and J lost 4, with 11 bases in between. Germline CDR1 reads SGDLS; CDR2 reads YYNGEE. CDR3 nucleotides: TGTGCCAGCAGCGTAGTAGGGACTCAGTACAATGAGCAGTTCTTC. This sequence encodes CASSVVGTQYNEQFF.

The chain employs TRBV6-1 and TRBJ2-1; no reliable D call. The V end was cut by 4 bases, the J end by 9 bases, with 13 bases between. The CDR3 totals 13 residues. Germline loops: CDR1 MNHNS, CDR2 SASEGT. The CDR3 nucleotides read TGTGCCAGCAGTGTAATATATGAGCGTGAGCAGTTCTTC. Translation gives CASSVIYEREQFF.

This sequence joins TRBV5-4 and TRBJ2-3; 9 nucleotides match TRBD2. From germline, CDR1 is SGHNT and CDR2 YYREEE (reference sequence). Trimming cost V 1 base and J 4 bases; bases outside gene matches: 7. This CDR3 comprises 16 residues. The DNA of the CDR3 is TGTGCCAGCAGCTTGTTGAGCGGGGGGAAAGCAGATACGCAGTATTTT. It translates to CASSLLSGGKADTQYF. Drawing the rest from reference TRBV5-4 and TRBJ2-3, the complete variable domain is ETGVTQSPTHLIKTRGQQVTLRCSSQSGHNTVSWYQQALGQGPQFIFQYYREEENGRGNFPPRFSGLQFPNYSSELNVNALELDDSALYLCASSLLSGGKADTQYFGPGTRLTVL.

This clone was counted only a few times. The chain couples TRBV7-2 to TRBJ2-3; 15 bases agree with TRBD2. Germline loops: CDR1 SGHTA, CDR2 FQGNSA. V gave up 2 bases and J gave up 0 bases; unmatched junction bases: 3. The CDR3 totals 18 residues. The CDR3 loop is CASSLFGTSGGSTDTQYF. CDR3 sequence (DNA): TGTGCCAGCAGCTTATTTGGGACTAGCGGGGGGAGCACAGATACGCAGTATTTT.

V is TRBV14 and J is TRBJ2-7; no reliable D call. Germline CDR1 SGHDN, CDR2 FVKESK. This CDR3 is 12 amino acids long. Deletions cut 5 bases from V and 3 bases from J, with 8 bases between. CDR3 DNA sequence: TGTGCCAGCAGCTCGCACAGCTACGAGCAGTACTTC. It encodes CASSSHSYEQYF.